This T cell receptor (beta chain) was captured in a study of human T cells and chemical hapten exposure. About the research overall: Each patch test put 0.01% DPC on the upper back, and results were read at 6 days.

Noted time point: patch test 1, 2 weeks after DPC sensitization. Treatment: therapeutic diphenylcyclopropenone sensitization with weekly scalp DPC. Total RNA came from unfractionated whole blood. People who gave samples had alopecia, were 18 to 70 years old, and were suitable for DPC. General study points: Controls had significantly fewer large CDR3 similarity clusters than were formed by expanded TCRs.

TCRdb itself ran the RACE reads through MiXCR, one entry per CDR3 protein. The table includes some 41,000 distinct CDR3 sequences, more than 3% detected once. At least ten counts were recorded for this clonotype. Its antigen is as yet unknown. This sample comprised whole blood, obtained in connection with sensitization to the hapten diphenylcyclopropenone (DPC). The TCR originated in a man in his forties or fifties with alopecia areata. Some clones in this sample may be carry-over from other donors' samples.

CDR3 amino acids: CASSPRGGDGTEAFF. The CDR3 coding sequence is TGTGCCAGCTCACCACGGGGGGGAGATGGCACTGAAGCTTTCTTT. The gene calls are TRBV18 and TRBJ1-1; D may be TRBD1 (5 bases). Germline CDR1 reads KGHSH; CDR2 reads LQKENI. The CDR3 sequence is 15 residues long. V lost 1 base and J lost 4, with 13 bases in between.